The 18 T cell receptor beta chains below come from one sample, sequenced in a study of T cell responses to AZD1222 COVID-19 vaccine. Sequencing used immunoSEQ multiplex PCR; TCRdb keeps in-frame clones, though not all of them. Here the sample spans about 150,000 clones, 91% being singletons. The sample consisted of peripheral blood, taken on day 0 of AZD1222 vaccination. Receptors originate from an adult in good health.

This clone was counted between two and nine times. CDR3 sequence: CASTLGFSYEQYF. In DNA form, the CDR3 reads TGTGCCAGCACCTTGGGGTTTTCCTACGAGCAGTACTTC. This chain uses TRBV7-2 with TRBJ2-7; D unresolved. The CDR3 is made up of 13 amino acids. The V and J ends lost 7 bases and 1 base respectively, with 11 bases between them. Per germline, CDR1 SGHTA and CDR2 FQGNSA.

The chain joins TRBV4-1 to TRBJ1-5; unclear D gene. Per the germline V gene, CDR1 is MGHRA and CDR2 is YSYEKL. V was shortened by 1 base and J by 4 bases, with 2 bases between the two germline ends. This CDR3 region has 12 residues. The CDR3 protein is CASSQGNQPQHF. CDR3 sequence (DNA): TGCGCCAGCAGCCAAGGGAATCAGCCCCAGCATTTT.

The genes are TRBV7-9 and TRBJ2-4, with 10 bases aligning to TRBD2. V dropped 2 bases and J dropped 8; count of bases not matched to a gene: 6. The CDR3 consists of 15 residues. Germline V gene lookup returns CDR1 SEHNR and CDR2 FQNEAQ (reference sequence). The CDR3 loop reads CASSLRAGGIYIQYF. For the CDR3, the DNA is TGTGCCAGCAGCTTACGAGCGGGGGGGATCTACATTCAGTACTTC.

The CDR3 coding sequence is TGTGCCAGTTGTGACAGCTCCTACGAGCAGTACTTC. Residues: CASCDSSYEQYF. The V call is TRBV12-3 or TRBV12-4, the J call TRBJ2-7; maybe TRBD1 (5 bases). The CDR3 sequence is 12 residues long. V shed 9 bases and J shed 0 bases, with 9 bases lying between them.

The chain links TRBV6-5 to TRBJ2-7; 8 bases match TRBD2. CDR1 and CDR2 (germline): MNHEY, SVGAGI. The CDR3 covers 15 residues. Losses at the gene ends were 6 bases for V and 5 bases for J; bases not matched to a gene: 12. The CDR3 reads CASRAALAGSNEQYF. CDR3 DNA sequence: TGTGCCAGCAGAGCCGCCCTAGCGGGCTCAAACGAGCAGTACTTC.

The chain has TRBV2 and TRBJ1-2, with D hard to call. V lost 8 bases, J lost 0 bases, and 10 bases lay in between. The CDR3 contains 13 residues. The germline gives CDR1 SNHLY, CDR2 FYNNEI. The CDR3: CASSLEPNYGYTF. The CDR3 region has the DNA TGTGCCAGCTCCCTGGAACCTAACTATGGCTACACCTTC.

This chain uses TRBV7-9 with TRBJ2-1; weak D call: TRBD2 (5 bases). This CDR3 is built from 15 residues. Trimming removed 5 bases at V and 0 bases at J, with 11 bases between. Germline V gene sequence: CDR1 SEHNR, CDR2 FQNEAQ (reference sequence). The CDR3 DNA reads TGTGCCAGCAGCGACGGGGAGTCCTCCTACAATGAGCAGTTCTTC. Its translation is CASSDGESSYNEQFF.

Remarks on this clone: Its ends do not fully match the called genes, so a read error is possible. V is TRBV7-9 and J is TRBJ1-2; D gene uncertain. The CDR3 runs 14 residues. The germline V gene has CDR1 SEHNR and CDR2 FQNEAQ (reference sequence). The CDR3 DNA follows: TGTGCCAGCAGCTCAGGACTGCCCCCCTATCGCTACACCTTC. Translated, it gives CASSSGLPPYRYTF.

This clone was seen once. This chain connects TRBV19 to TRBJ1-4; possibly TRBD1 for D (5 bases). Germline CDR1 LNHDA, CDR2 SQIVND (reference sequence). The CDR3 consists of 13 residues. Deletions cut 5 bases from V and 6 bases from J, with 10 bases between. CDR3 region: CASSLGRDEKLFF. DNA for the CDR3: TGTGCCAGTAGTTTGGGCAGGGATGAAAAACTGTTTTTT.

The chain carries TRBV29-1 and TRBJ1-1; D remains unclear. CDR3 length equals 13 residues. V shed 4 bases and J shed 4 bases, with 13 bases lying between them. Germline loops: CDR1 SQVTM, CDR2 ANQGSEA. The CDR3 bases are TGCAGCGTTGTAATTAGTCGGGCCACTGAAGCTTTCTTT. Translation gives CSVVISRATEAFF.

The CDR3 sequence: CATQGNAYEQYF. The CDR3 nucleotides are TGTGCCACACAGGGGAACGCCTACGAGCAGTACTTC. The gene calls are TRBV6-5 and TRBJ2-7; 7 nucleotides match TRBD1. V lost 10 bases, J lost 2 bases, and 5 bases stayed unmatched. Germline assignment: CDR1 MNHEY and CDR2 SVGAGI. The CDR3 is 12 amino acids.

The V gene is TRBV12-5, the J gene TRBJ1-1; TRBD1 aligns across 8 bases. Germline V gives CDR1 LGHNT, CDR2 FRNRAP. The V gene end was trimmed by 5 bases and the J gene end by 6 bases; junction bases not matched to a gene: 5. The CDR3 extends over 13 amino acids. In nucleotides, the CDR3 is TGTGCTAGTGGTCCAGGGGGCGGCCCTGAAGCTTTCTTT. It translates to CASGPGGGPEAFF.

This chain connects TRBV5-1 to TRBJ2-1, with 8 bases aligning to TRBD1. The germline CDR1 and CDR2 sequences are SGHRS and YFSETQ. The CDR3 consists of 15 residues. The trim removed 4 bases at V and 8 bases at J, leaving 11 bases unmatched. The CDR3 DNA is TGCGCCAGCAGCATCAATCAGGGGGCGCAAGATGAGCAGTTCTTC. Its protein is CASSINQGAQDEQFF.

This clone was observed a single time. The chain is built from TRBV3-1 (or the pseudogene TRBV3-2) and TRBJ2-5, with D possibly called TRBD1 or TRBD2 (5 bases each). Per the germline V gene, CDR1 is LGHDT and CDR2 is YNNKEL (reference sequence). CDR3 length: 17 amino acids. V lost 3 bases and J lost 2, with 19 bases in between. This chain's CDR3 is CASSHKALPGPQETQYF. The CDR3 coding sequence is TGTGCCAGCAGCCACAAAGCTCTTCCGGGACCACAAGAGACCCAGTACTTC.

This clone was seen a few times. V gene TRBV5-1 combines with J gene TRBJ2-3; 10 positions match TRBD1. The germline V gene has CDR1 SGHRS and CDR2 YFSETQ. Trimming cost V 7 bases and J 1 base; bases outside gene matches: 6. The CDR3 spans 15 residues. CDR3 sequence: CASGMGQGRTDTQYF. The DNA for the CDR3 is TGCGCCAGCGGAATGGGACAGGGGCGCACAGATACGCAGTATTTT.

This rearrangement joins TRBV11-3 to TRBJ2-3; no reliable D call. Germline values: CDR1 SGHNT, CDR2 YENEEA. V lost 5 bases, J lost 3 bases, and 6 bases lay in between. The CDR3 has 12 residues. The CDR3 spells CASSQTTDTQYF. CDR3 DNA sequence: TGTGCCAGCAGCCAAACTACAGATACGCAGTATTTT.

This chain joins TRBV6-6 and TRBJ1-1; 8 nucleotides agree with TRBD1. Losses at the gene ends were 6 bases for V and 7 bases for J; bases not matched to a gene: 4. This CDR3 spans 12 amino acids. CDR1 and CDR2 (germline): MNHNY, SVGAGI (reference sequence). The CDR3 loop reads CASSAGGLEAFF. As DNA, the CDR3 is TGTGCCAGCAGCGCAGGGGGCCTTGAAGCTTTCTTT.

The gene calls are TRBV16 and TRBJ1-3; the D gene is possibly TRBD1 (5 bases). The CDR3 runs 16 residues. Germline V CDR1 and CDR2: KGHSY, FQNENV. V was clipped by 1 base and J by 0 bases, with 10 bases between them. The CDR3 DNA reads TGTGCCAGCAGCCAATTCGACAGAAGCTCTGGAAACACCATATATTTT. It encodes CASSQFDRSSGNTIYF.